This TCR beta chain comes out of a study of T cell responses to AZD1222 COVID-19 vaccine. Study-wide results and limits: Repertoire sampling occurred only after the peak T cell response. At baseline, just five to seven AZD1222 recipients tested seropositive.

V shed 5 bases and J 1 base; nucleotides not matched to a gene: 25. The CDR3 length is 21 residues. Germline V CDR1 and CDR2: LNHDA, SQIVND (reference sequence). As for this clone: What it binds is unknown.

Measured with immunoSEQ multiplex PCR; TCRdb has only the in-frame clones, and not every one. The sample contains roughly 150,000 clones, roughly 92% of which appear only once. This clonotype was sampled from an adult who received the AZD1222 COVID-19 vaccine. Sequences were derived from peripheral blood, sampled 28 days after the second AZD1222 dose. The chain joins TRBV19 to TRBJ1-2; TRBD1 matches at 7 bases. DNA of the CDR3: TGTGCCAGTAGTGAGGGTTACCGACGAACCGGGACAGCTTCCTATAACTATGGCTACACCTTC. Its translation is CASSEGYRRTGTASYNYGYTF.